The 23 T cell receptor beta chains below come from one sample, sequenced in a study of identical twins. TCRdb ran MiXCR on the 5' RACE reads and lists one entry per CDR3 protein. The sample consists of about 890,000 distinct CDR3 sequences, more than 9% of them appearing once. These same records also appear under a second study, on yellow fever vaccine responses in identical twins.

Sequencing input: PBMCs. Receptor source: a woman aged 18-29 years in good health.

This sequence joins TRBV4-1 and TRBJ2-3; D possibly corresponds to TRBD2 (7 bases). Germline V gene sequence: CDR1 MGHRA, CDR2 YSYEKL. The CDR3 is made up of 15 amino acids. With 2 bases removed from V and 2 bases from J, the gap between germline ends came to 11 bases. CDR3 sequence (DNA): TGCGCCAGCAGCCAACTTGCGGGGGCCACAGATACGCAGTATTTT. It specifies CASSQLAGATDTQYF.

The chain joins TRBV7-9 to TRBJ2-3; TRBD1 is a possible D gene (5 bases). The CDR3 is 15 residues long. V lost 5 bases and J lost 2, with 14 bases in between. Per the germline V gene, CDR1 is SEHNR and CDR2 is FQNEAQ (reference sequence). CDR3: CASSPQRQYTDTQYF. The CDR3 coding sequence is TGTGCCAGCAGCCCCCAACGACAGTACACAGATACGCAGTATTTT.

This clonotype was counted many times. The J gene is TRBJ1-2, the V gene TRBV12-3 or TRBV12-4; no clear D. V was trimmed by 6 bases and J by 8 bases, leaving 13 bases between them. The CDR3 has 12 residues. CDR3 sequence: CASSKVLYGYTF. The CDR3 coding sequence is TGTGCCAGCAGCAAAGTCCTCTACGGCTACACCTTC.

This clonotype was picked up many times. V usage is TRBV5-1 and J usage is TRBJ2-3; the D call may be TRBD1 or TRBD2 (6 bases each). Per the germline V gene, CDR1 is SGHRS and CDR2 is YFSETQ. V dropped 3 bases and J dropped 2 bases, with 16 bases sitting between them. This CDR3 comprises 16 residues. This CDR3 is CASSSGASDNTDTQYF. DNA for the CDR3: TGCGCCAGCAGCTCGGGGGCTAGCGATAACACAGATACGCAGTATTTT.

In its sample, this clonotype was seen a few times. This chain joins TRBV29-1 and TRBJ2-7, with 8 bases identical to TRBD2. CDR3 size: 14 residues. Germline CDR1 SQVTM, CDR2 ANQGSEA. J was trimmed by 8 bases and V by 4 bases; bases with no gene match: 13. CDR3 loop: CSVGVGGLGAQQYF. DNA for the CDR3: TGCAGCGTTGGAGTAGGGGGACTAGGGGCACAGCAGTACTTC.

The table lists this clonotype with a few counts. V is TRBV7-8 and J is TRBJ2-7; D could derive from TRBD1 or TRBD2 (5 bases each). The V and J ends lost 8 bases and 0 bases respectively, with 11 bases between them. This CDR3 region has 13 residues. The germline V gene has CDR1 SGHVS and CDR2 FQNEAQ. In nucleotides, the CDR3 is TGTGCCAGCGGGGGAGAGAGCTCCTACGAGCAGTACTTC. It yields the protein CASGGESSYEQYF. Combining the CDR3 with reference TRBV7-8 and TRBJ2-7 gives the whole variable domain GAGVSQSPRYKVAKRGQDVALRCDPISGHVSLFWYQQALGQGPEFLTYFQNEAQLDKSGLPSDRFFAERPEGSVSTLKIQRTQQEDSAVYLCASGGESSYEQYFGPGTRLTVT.

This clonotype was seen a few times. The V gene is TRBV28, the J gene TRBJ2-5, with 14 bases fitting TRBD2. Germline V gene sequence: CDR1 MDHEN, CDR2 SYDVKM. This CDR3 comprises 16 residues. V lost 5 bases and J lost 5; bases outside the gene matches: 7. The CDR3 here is CASSLRLAGGRETQYF. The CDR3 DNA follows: TGTGCCAGCAGTCTAAGACTAGCGGGGGGGCGGGAGACCCAGTACTTC.

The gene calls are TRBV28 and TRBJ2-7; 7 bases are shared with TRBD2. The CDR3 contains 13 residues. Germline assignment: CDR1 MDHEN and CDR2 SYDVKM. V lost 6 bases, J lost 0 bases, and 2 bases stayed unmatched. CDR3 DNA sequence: TGTGCCAGCAGACGGACTAGCTCCTACGAGCAGTACTTC. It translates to CASRRTSSYEQYF.

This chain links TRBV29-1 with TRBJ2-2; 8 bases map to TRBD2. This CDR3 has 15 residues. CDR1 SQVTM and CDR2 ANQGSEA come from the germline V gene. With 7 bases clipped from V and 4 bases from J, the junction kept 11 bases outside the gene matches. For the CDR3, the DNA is TGCAGCGGGGGGAGTAGCGGGGAGCTCACCGGGGAGCTGTTTTTT. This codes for CSGGSSGELTGELFF.

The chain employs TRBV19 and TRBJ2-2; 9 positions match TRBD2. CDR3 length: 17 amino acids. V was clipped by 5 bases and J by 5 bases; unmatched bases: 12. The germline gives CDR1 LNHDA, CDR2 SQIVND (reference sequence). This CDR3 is CASSLAGVVLGTGELFF. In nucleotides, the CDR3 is TGTGCCAGTAGTTTAGCGGGAGTCGTATTAGGGACCGGGGAGCTGTTTTTT. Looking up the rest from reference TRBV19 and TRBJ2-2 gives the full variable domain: DGGITQSPKYLFRKEGQNVTLSCEQNLNHDAMYWYRQDPGQGLRLIYYSQIVNDFQKGDIAEGYSVSREKKESFPLTVTSAQKNPTAFYLCASSLAGVVLGTGELFFGEGSRLTVL.

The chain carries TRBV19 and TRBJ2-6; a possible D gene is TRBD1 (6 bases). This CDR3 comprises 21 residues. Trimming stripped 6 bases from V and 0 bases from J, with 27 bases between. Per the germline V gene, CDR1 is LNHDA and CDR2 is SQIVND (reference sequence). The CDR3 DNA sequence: TGTGCCAGTAGGAGAGTCGGCTTGACAGGCGGGTCCCTCTCTGGGGCCAACGTCCTGACTTTC. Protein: CASRRVGLTGGSLSGANVLTF.

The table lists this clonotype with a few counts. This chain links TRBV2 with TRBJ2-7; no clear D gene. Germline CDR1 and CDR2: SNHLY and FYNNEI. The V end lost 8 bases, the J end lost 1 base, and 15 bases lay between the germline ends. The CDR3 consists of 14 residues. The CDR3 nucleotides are TGTGCCAGCGGTACACCGACCCCTTCCTACGAGCAGTACTTC. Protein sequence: CASGTPTPSYEQYF.

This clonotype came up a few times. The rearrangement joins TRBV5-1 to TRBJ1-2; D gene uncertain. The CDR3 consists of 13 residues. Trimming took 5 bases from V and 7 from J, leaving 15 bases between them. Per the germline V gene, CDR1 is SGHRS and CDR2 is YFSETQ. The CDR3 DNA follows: TGCGCCAGCAGTTCTACAGCTGACGGTGGCTACACCTTC. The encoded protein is CASSSTADGGYTF.

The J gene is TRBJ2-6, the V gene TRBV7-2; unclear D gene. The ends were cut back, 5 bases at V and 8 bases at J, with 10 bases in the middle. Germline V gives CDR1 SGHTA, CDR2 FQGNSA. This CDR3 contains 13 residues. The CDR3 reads CASSPGNPNVLTF. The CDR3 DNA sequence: TGTGCCAGCAGCCCGGGTAACCCCAACGTCCTGACTTTC.

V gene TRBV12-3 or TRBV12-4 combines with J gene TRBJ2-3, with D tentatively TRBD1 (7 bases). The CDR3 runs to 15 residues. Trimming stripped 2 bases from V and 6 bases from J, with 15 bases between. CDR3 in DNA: TGTGCCAGCAGTTTACAGGGGGGATGGTTGGATACGCAGTATTTT. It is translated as CASSLQGGWLDTQYF.

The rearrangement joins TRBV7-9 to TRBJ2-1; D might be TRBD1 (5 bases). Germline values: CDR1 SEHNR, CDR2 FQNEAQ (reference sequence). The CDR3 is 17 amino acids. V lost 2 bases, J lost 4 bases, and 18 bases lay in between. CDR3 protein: CASSLFRTSRAYNEQFF. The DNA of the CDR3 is TGTGCCAGCAGCTTATTTAGGACAAGTAGAGCTTACAATGAGCAGTTCTTC.

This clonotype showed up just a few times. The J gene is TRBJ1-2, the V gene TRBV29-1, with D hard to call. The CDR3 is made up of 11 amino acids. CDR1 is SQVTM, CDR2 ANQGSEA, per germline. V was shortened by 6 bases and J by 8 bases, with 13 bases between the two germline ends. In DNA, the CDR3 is TGCAGCGTGCCCCTTCCGGTGGGCTACACCTTC. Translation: CSVPLPVGYTF.

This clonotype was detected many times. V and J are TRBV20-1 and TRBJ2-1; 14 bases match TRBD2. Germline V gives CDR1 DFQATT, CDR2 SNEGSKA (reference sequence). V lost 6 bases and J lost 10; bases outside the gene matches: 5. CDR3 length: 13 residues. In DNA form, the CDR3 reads TGCAGTGCCCCTCGGACTAGCGGGAGGGAGCAGTTCTTC. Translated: CSAPRTSGREQFF.

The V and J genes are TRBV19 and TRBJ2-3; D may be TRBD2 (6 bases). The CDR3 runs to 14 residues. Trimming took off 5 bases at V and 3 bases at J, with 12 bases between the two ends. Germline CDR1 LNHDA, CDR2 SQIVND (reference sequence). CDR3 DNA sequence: TGTGCCAGTAGTTCTGGGACTTTTACAGATACGCAGTATTTT. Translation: CASSSGTFTDTQYF.

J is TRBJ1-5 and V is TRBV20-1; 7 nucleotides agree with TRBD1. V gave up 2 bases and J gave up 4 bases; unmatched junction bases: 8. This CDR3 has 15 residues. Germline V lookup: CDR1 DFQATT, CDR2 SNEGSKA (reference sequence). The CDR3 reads CSARPSGTDNQPQHF. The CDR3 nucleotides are TGCAGTGCTAGACCATCCGGGACAGATAATCAGCCCCAGCATTTT.

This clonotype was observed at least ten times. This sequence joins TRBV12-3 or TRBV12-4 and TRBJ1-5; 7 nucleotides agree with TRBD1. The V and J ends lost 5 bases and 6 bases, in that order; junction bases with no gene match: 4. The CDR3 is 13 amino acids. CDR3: CASSQGVGQPQHF. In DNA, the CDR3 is TGTGCCAGCAGTCAGGGGGTGGGTCAGCCCCAGCATTTT.

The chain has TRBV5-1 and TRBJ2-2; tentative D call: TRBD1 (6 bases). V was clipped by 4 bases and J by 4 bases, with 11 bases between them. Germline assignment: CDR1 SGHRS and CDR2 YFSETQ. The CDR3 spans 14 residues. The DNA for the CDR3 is TGCGCCAGCAGCACGGGACAAAGCACCGGGGAGCTGTTTTTT. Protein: CASSTGQSTGELFF.

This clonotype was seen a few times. CDR3 coding DNA: TGCAGCGCCTGGGGCTCCCCGAACACCGGGGAGCTGTTTTTT. This sequence encodes CSAWGSPNTGELFF. The rearrangement joins TRBV29-1 to TRBJ2-2, with a possible D match to TRBD1 (5 bases). Trimming removed 7 bases from V and 0 bases from J, with 12 bases in between. CDR3 length: 14 amino acids. Germline V gives CDR1 SQVTM, CDR2 ANQGSEA.